The 4 T cell receptor beta chains below all came from one sample that was sequenced in a study of T cells expressing NK-cell markers. For each CDR3 protein, TCRdb gives one entry from its re-call of the 5' RACE reads, without DNA. Its table records 200,000 to 300,000 distinct CDR3 sequences. The sequencing input was blood T cells: a sorted CD56 or NKG2C T cell subset, CD4+ or CD8+ T cells, or bulk PBMC T cells (not recorded which). The receptors shown here come from a man aged 18 to 29 in good health.

J is TRBJ2-7 and V is TRBV7-3; checking the TCRdb D call of TRBD1 is not possible without DNA. The germline CDR1 and CDR2 sequences are SGHTA and FQGTGA. CDR3 length: 14 residues. The CDR3 loop reads CASSSRGQRNEQYF. The full variable domain, its missing parts supplied by reference TRBV7-3 and TRBJ2-7, is GAGVSQTPSNKVTEKGKYVELRCDPISGHTALYWYRQSLGQGPEFLIYFQGTGAADDSGLPNDRFFAVRPEGSVSTLKIQRTERGDSAVYLCASSSRGQRNEQYFGPGTRLTVT.

J is TRBJ1-1 and V is TRBV10-2; the D call from TCRdb, TRBD1, cannot be confirmed without DNA. In germline, CDR1 is WSHSY, CDR2 SAAADI. CDR3 length: 15 residues. CDR3 residues: CASSVLGAKNTEAFF.

CDR3 amino acids: CASSSYTYEQYF. The genes are TRBV7-2 and TRBJ2-7. The CDR3 runs 12 residues. From germline, CDR1 is SGHTA and CDR2 FQGNSA. Combining the CDR3 with reference TRBV7-2 and TRBJ2-7 gives the whole variable domain GAGVSQSPSNKVTEKGKDVELRCDPISGHTALYWYRQSLGQGLEFLIYFQGNSAPDKSGLPSDRFSAERTGGSVSTLTIQRTQQEDSAVYLCASSSYTYEQYFGPGTRLTVT.

This CDR3 is CASSPPGTSGFAGELFF. This chain joins TRBV7-2 and TRBJ2-2; as DNA is missing, the TRBD2 call by TCRdb cannot be tested. This CDR3 is 17 amino acids long. In germline, CDR1 is SGHTA, CDR2 FQGNSA.